This passage covers 24 T cell receptor beta chains from one sample sequenced in a study of T cells in tuberculosis. Sequencing used immunoSEQ multiplex PCR; TCRdb keeps in-frame clones, though not all of them. The sample comprises tens of thousands of clones, 85% to 95% of which are singletons, and roughly 17% rests with the top ten. Source material: PBMCs. These receptors were obtained from a donor aged 10-35 years with latent tuberculosis or without tuberculosis infection. Some clones in this sample may be carry-over from other donors' samples.

This chain joins TRBV11-2 and TRBJ1-3; D is unclear. Germline lookup yields CDR1 SGHAT and CDR2 FQNNGV. The V end was cut by 1 base, the J end by 3 bases, with 4 bases between. There are 13 residues in the CDR3. The CDR3 region is CASSLAFGNTIYF. In DNA form, the CDR3 reads TGTGCCAGCAGCTTAGCTTTTGGAAACACCATATATTTT.

This chain uses TRBV28 with TRBJ1-1; D is perhaps TRBD1 (6 bases). This CDR3 spans 14 amino acids. V lost 8 bases and J 6 bases, leaving 19 bases between the germline ends. CDR1 and CDR2 (germline): MDHEN, SYDVKM. This CDR3 reads CASGIQGSRAEAFF. The CDR3 DNA reads as TGTGCCAGCGGCATACAGGGTAGCAGGGCTGAAGCTTTCTTT.

The chain combines TRBV19 with TRBJ2-2; a weak D match, TRBD1 (6 bases). Trimming took off 3 bases at V and 7 bases at J, with 9 bases between the two ends. The V gene's germline CDR1 is LNHDA and CDR2 SQIVND (reference sequence). CDR3 length: 13 residues. The CDR3 DNA is TGTGCCAGTAGTATCGGACAGCTCGGGGAGCTGTTTTTT. It codes for CASSIGQLGELFF. The full variable domain, with the rest looked up from reference TRBV19 and TRBJ2-2, is DGGITQSPKYLFRKEGQNVTLSCEQNLNHDAMYWYRQDPGQGLRLIYYSQIVNDFQKGDIAEGYSVSREKKESFPLTVTSAQKNPTAFYLCASSIGQLGELFFGEGSRLTVL.

The genes are TRBV2 and TRBJ2-6; D is unclear. The CDR3 totals 15 residues. Germline CDR1 is SNHLY and CDR2 is FYNNEI. V lost 5 bases, J lost 0 bases, and 8 bases lay in between. The CDR3: CASSLQLSGANVLTF. The CDR3 DNA is TGTGCCAGCAGTCTTCAACTCTCTGGGGCCAACGTCCTGACTTTC.

The chain uses TRBV27 and TRBJ2-6; D is possibly TRBD2 (6 bases). Germline-derived CDR1 and CDR2 are MNHEY and SMNVEV (reference sequence). Trimming cost V 6 bases and J 4 bases, with 10 bases left between them. The CDR3 consists of 14 residues. The CDR3 here is CASRHGGGANVLTF. The CDR3 coding sequence is TGTGCCAGCAGACACGGAGGGGGGGCCAACGTCCTGACTTTC.

V gene TRBV30 combines with J gene TRBJ2-3, with TRBD2 matching 11 bases. Per the germline V gene, CDR1 is GTSNPN and CDR2 is SVGIG (reference sequence). This CDR3 has 16 amino acids. J gave up 5 bases and V 1 base, and 8 bases lay outside the gene matches. CDR3 residues: CAWSGRLAGLVDTQYF. The DNA for the CDR3 is TGTGCCTGGAGTGGCCGACTAGCGGGATTAGTAGATACGCAGTATTTT.

CDR3: CASKDGQGRAGELFF. DNA for the CDR3: TGTGCCAGTAAAGATGGCCAGGGGAGGGCCGGGGAGCTGTTTTTT. The J gene is TRBJ2-2, the V gene TRBV19; maybe TRBD2 (7 bases). Germline CDR1 is LNHDA and CDR2 is SQIVND (reference sequence). The V gene lost 7 bases and the J gene lost 6 bases, with 18 bases spanning the gap. CDR3 length: 15 residues.

This clone was detected only once. The rearrangement links TRBV18 to TRBJ1-2; 8 bases match TRBD1. Trimming at V came to 2 bases and at J to 1 base, leaving 3 bases not matched to a gene. Germline V gene sequence: CDR1 KGHSH, CDR2 LQKENI. This CDR3 is built from 15 residues. CDR3 sequence (DNA): TGTGCCAGCTCACCATCGGGACAGGTTAACTATGGCTACACCTTC. Amino acid sequence: CASSPSGQVNYGYTF.

This clone was picked up one time. The V gene is TRBV4-3, the J gene TRBJ2-7, with TRBD2 as a possible D gene (5 bases). Germline CDR1 reads LGHNA; CDR2 reads YSLEER. Trimming shortened V by 0 bases and J by 6 bases, and 15 bases separated the two germline ends. The CDR3 extends over 15 amino acids. CDR3 nucleotides: TGCGCCAGCAGCCAAGATCCCCAAACTAGTTCCGAGCAGTACTTC. It encodes CASSQDPQTSSEQYF.

The V gene is TRBV5-6, the J gene TRBJ1-4; 12 bases match TRBD1. CDR1 and CDR2 from the germline V gene are SGHDT and YYEEEE. J was trimmed by 8 bases and V by 5 bases; bases with no gene match: 16. This CDR3 has 18 residues. Here the CDR3 DNA reads TGTGCCAGCAGTCGAGGGACAGGGGGCGGTCGGAGCCTCGAAAAACTGTTTTTT. Its translation is CASSRGTGGGRSLEKLFF. Supplemented by reference TRBV5-6 and TRBJ1-4, the full variable domain reads DAGVTQSPTHLIKTRGQQVTLRCSPKSGHDTVSWYQQALGQGPQFIFQYYEEEERQRGNFPDRFSGHQFPNYSSELNVNALLLGDSALYLCASSRGTGGGRSLEKLFFGSGTQLSVL.

This chain uses TRBV25-1 with TRBJ2-2; 7 positions agree with TRBD1. V lost 4 bases to trimming and J lost 6 bases; unmatched junction nucleotides: 2. The CDR3 loop spans 13 amino acids. The germline V gene encodes CDR1 MGHDK and CDR2 SYGVNS. The CDR3 region is CASSAQGAGELFF. The CDR3 DNA reads TGTGCCAGCAGTGCCCAGGGGGCCGGGGAGCTGTTTTTT.

The chain uses TRBV7-2 and TRBJ1-1; 8 bases fit TRBD1. The CDR3 spans 13 residues. V was pared by 3 bases and J by 7 bases, with 4 bases of the junction left unmatched. CDR1 is SGHTA and CDR2 is FQGNSA in the germline V gene. The CDR3 region has the DNA TGTGCCAGCAGCTTGCAGGGGGCCAGTGAAGCTTTCTTT. Its translation: CASSLQGASEAFF.

The V and J genes are TRBV10-2 and TRBJ2-7; 13 nucleotides align to TRBD2. In germline, CDR1 is WSHSY, CDR2 SAAADI. CDR3 size: 15 residues. V was pared by 8 bases and J by 5 bases, with 9 bases of the junction left unmatched. CDR3 sequence reads: CASEVTSGGAHEQYF. Written as DNA, the CDR3 is TGCGCCAGCGAAGTAACTAGCGGGGGGGCCCACGAGCAGTACTTC.

This chain joins TRBV5-1 and TRBJ2-3; 8 bases fit TRBD1. Germline lookup yields CDR1 SGHRS and CDR2 YFSETQ. There are 19 residues in the CDR3. V gave up 0 bases and J gave up 1 base; unmatched junction bases: 13. The CDR3 spells CASSLGFSFVGQGTDTQYF. The CDR3 DNA reads TGCGCCAGCAGCTTGGGTTTCTCTTTTGTGGGACAGGGCACAGATACGCAGTATTTT. The entire variable domain, with the rest obtained from reference TRBV5-1 and TRBJ2-3, is as follows: KAGVTQTPRYLIKTRGQQVTLSCSPISGHRSVSWYQQTPGQGLQFLFEYFSETQRNKGNFPGRFSGRQFSNSRSEMNVSTLELGDSALYLCASSLGFSFVGQGTDTQYFGPGTRLTVL.

The chain links TRBV11-2 to TRBJ1-2; D is possibly TRBD1 (5 bases). The CDR3 totals 11 residues. Trimming shortened V by 10 bases and J by 2 bases, and 8 bases separated the two germline ends. Germline V gene lookup returns CDR1 SGHAT and CDR2 FQNNGV. This CDR3 reads CATGGNYGYTF. The CDR3 DNA reads TGTGCCACCGGGGGGAACTATGGCTACACCTTC.

The gene calls are TRBV5-1 and TRBJ1-2, with 8 bases lining up with TRBD1. Per germline, CDR1 SGHRS and CDR2 YFSETQ. The V gene end was trimmed by 7 bases and the J gene end by 2 bases; junction bases not matched to a gene: 7. This CDR3 is built from 14 residues. The CDR3 loop is CASGSQGANYGYTF. CDR3 DNA: TGCGCCAGCGGTTCCCAGGGGGCGAACTATGGCTACACCTTC.

V and J are TRBV15 and TRBJ1-2, with D perhaps matching TRBD1 (6 bases). This CDR3 has 16 amino acids. Looked up from germline, CDR1 is LNHNV and CDR2 is YYDKDF (reference sequence). Trimming stripped 0 bases from V and 1 base from J, with 12 bases between. The CDR3: CATSRERQAFNYGYTF. The CDR3 DNA reads TGTGCCACCAGCAGAGAGAGACAGGCTTTTAACTATGGCTACACCTTC.

This chain uses TRBV19 with TRBJ2-7; a weak D match, TRBD1 (6 bases). CDR1 is LNHDA, CDR2 SQIVND, per germline (reference sequence). The CDR3 has 15 residues. Trimming took 1 base from V and 4 from J, leaving 14 bases between them. CDR3 sequence: CASSIGDIPVYEQYF. The CDR3 DNA reads TGTGCCAGTAGTATAGGGGACATTCCGGTATACGAGCAGTACTTC.

The V and J genes are TRBV4-1 and TRBJ1-2, with 8 bases identical to TRBD1. Looked up from germline, CDR1 is MGHRA and CDR2 is YSYEKL. Unmatched junction bases numbered 6, after V lost 1 base and J lost 5 bases. The CDR3 runs to 15 residues. Written as DNA, the CDR3 is TGCGCCAGCAGCCAAGCAGGGGGCTCGGGGTATGGCTACACCTTC. Its protein product is CASSQAGGSGYGYTF.

This clone was seen only a few times. The rearrangement links TRBV19 to TRBJ1-2; 7 nucleotides match TRBD1. Per germline, CDR1 LNHDA and CDR2 SQIVND (reference sequence). The CDR3 runs 13 residues. V was pared by 5 bases and J by 4 bases, with 4 bases of the junction left unmatched. The CDR3, as DNA: TGTGCCAGTAGTCCACAGGGGCCCTATGGCTACACCTTC. It specifies CASSPQGPYGYTF. Based on the CDR3 plus reference TRBV19 and TRBJ1-2, the full variable domain is DGGITQSPKYLFRKEGQNVTLSCEQNLNHDAMYWYRQDPGQGLRLIYYSQIVNDFQKGDIAEGYSVSREKKESFPLTVTSAQKNPTAFYLCASSPQGPYGYTFGSGTRLTVV.

This chain joins TRBV5-4 and TRBJ2-7; 8 positions agree with TRBD2. The CDR3 spans 14 residues. Germline CDR1 and CDR2: SGHNT and YYREEE (reference sequence). Trimming removed 3 bases from V and 6 bases from J; junction bases left unmatched: 8. The CDR3 DNA reads TGTGCCAGCAGCTCCGGCGGGGGGCTGGTCGAGCAGTACTTC. Protein: CASSSGGGLVEQYF.

The gene calls are TRBV4-3 and TRBJ2-7; 11 bases fit TRBD1. V gave up 0 bases and J gave up 3 bases; unmatched junction bases: 7. The CDR3 covers 17 residues. CDR1 is LGHNA, CDR2 YSLEER, per germline. This CDR3 is CASSQDSGTGGGYEQYF. DNA for the CDR3: TGCGCCAGCAGCCAAGATAGTGGGACAGGGGGGGGCTACGAGCAGTACTTC.

J is TRBJ2-1 and V is TRBV6-5, with 8 bases lining up with TRBD2. The CDR3 length is 15 residues. Trimming took 6 bases from V and 7 from J; bases not matched to a gene: 11. Germline assignment: CDR1 MNHEY and CDR2 SVGAGI. The CDR3 nucleotides are TGTGCCAGCAGCTTTTTCGGGAGGGCCGTGAATGAGCAGTTCTTC. Protein: CASSFFGRAVNEQFF.

There are a few counts of this clone. The rearrangement uses TRBV7-7 and TRBJ2-7; no clear D. V was pared by 3 bases and J by 6 bases, with 12 bases between. Germline V gene sequence: CDR1 SSHAT, CDR2 FNYEAQ (reference sequence). There are 13 residues in the CDR3. The CDR3, as DNA: TGTGCCAGCAGCTTGAGTCCCCCCGGCGAGCAGTACTTC. Translation: CASSLSPPGEQYF.